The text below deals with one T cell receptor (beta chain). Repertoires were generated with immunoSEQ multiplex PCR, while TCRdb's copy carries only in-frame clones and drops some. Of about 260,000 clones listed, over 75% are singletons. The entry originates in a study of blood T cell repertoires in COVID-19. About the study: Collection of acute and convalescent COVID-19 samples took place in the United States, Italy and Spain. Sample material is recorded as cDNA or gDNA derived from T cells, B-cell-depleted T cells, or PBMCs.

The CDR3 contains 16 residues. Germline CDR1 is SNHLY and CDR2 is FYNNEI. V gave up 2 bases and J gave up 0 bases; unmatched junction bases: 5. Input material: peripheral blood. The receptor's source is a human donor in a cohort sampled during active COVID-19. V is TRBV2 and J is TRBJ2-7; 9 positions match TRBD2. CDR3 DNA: TGTGCCAGCAGTGAACGAGCGGGAGGTATCTCCTACGAGCAGTACTTC. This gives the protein CASSERAGGISYEQYF.